This record looks at one T cell receptor (beta chain) sequence and its context. The data stem from a study of T cells in Graves' hyperthyroidism and ophthalmopathy. Clinical symptoms, serum thyroxine, TRAb, thyroid ultrasound and orbital computed tomography informed diagnoses. PBMCs were derived from 10 ml fresh peripheral blood. V gave up 6 bases and J gave up 7 bases, with 22 bases separating them. This CDR3 region has 17 residues. Amplification targeted TCR beta CDR3 regions from RNA transcripts. Primed by the HTBI set, a first-round RT-PCR was run on the TCR CDR3. TCRdb re-analysed the multiplex PCR reads in MiXCR, keeping a single row per CDR3 protein. The data contain about 560,000 distinct CDR3 sequences, 11% to 15% of them seen just once; the ten biggest clones take up 14%.

The receptor was isolated from a woman in her 40s with Graves' hyperthyroidism. V gene TRBV12-3 or TRBV12-4 combines with J gene TRBJ1-6; D might be TRBD1 (5 bases). The sample was blood. The CDR3 DNA reads as TGTGCCAGCAGGCCTACAGGATTTCTCTCACCCAATTCACCCCTCCACTTT. Amino acids: CASRPTGFLSPNSPLHF.